The 11 T cell receptor beta chains listed next were all sequenced from one sample in a study of memory CD4+ T cells and cytomegalovirus serostatus. Single viable CD3+CD4+CD8-CD45RO+ cells were sorted as the memory CD4+ T cells. Assay used: immunoSEQ multiplex PCR; TCRdb lists only in-frame clones, some missing. The table includes tens of thousands of clones, 60% to 80% detected once. Sequenced: memory CD4+ T cells from blood. The receptor source for this set is an adult in good health and CMV-seronegative.

The chain combines TRBV7-2 with TRBJ1-5; 7 nucleotides align to TRBD1. Germline CDR1 is SGHTA and CDR2 is FQGNSA. V gave up 1 base and J gave up 5 bases; unmatched junction bases: 5. The CDR3 spans 15 residues. The CDR3 here is CASSLEGRGDQPQHF. The CDR3 DNA reads as TGTGCCAGCAGCTTAGAGGGCAGGGGGGATCAGCCCCAGCATTTT.

The chain is built from TRBV11-2 and TRBJ1-1; 9 bases are a match to TRBD1. CDR1 and CDR2 from the germline V gene are SGHAT and FQNNGV. This CDR3 is 17 amino acids long. J lost 4 bases, V lost 2 bases, and 11 bases had no gene match. The CDR3 loop is CASSLNRGQGLRTEAFF. The CDR3 region has the DNA TGTGCCAGCAGCTTAAATCGCGGACAGGGGTTGCGCACTGAAGCTTTCTTT. The full variable domain, with the rest looked up from reference TRBV11-2 and TRBJ1-1, is EAGVAQSPRYKIIEKRQSVAFWCNPISGHATLYWYQQILGQGPKLLIQFQNNGVVDDSQLPKDRFSAERLKGVDSTLKIQPAKLEDSAVYLCASSLNRGQGLRTEAFFGQGTRLTVV.

The chain links TRBV5-3 to TRBJ1-1, with D unclear. TRBV5-3 is identified as an open reading frame with a role that is uncertain. Trimming took off 2 bases at V and 0 bases at J, with 11 bases between the two ends. CDR3 length equals 15 residues. The CDR3 spells CARSFWQVMNTEAFF. As DNA, the CDR3 is TGTGCCAGAAGCTTTTGGCAGGTTATGAACACTGAAGCTTTCTTT.

Here the CDR3 DNA reads TGTGCCAGCAGCACCGGTAGTTTAGTTGTCAATGAGCAGTTCTTC. It yields the protein CASSTGSLVVNEQFF. The chain links TRBV5-6 to TRBJ2-1; D ambiguous. Germline values: CDR1 SGHDT, CDR2 YYEEEE. The CDR3 length is 15 residues. The V end was cut by 4 bases, the J end by 6 bases, with 17 bases between.

The J gene is TRBJ2-1, the V gene TRBV7-3; D is perhaps TRBD2 (5 bases). CDR3 length: 14 amino acids. The germline V and J ends were trimmed by 1 base and 8 bases, with 12 bases remaining between them. From germline, CDR1 is SGHTA and CDR2 FQGTGA. The CDR3, as DNA: TGTGCCAGCAGCTTAAGTCCGGGGTTGGATGAGCAGTTCTTC. This sequence encodes CASSLSPGLDEQFF. The full variable domain, completed using reference TRBV7-3 and TRBJ2-1, is GAGVSQTPSNKVTEKGKYVELRCDPISGHTALYWYRQSLGQGPEFLIYFQGTGAADDSGLPNDRFFAVRPEGSVSTLKIQRTERGDSAVYLCASSLSPGLDEQFFGPGTRLTVL.

The J gene is TRBJ1-2, the V gene TRBV25-1; 7 bases align to TRBD1. With V trimmed by 11 bases and J by 3 bases, 6 bases remained unmatched. The CDR3 has 12 residues. Germline loops: CDR1 MGHDK, CDR2 SYGVNS. The CDR3 region has the DNA TGTGCCGGTTACGGGACAGACTATGGCTACACCTTC. As protein: CAGYGTDYGYTF.

CDR3 residues: CASSPQGLARETQYF. CDR3 coding DNA: TGCGCCAGCAGCCCCCAGGGACTAGCGCGAGAGACCCAGTACTTC. This chain uses TRBV5-1 with TRBJ2-5, with 10 bases that match TRBD2. Germline V gene lookup returns CDR1 SGHRS and CDR2 YFSETQ. The junction had 7 bases not matched to a gene; V was cut back by 4 bases and J by 4 bases. The CDR3 contains 15 residues.

This clone was detected once. The chain joins TRBV5-1 to TRBJ1-1; D is undetermined. Germline-derived CDR1 and CDR2 are SGHRS and YFSETQ. The V and J ends lost 1 base and 1 base respectively, with 8 bases between them. The CDR3 is made up of 14 amino acids. The CDR3 DNA follows: TGCGCCAGCAGCTTGTCGGTCTCGAACACTGAAGCTTTCTTT. This codes for CASSLSVSNTEAFF.

The chain carries TRBV30 and TRBJ1-4, with D hard to call. The V gene lost 4 bases and the J gene lost 8 bases, with 14 bases spanning the gap. Germline V CDR1 and CDR2: GTSNPN, SVGIG (reference sequence). The CDR3 runs to 13 residues. The CDR3 region has the DNA TGTGCCTGGACGTTCAGTCGTAACGAAAAACTGTTTTTT. It translates to CAWTFSRNEKLFF.

This chain joins TRBV11-1 and TRBJ2-4, with 13 bases that match TRBD2. CDR1 SGHAT and CDR2 FQDESV come from the germline V gene (reference sequence). Trimming took 5 bases from V and 3 from J; bases not matched to a gene: 4. This CDR3 region has 16 residues. Written as DNA, the CDR3 is TGTGCCAGCAGCCCCAGACTAGCGGGGGGCAAAAACATTCAGTACTTC. Encoded protein: CASSPRLAGGKNIQYF.

CDR3: CASSLVRTVGSHTEAFF. The CDR3 nucleotides are TGTGCCAGCAGTTTAGTTAGGACAGTGGGATCGCACACTGAAGCTTTCTTT. The chain has TRBV27 and TRBJ1-1; a possible D gene is TRBD1 (6 bases). Germline CDR1 MNHEY, CDR2 SMNVEV (reference sequence). Trimming pared 2 bases from V and 3 bases from J, leaving 19 bases between. This CDR3 spans 17 amino acids.